This T cell receptor beta chain was found in a study of T cells in narcolepsy. As for the study in general: Healthy controls were enrolled alongside patients with narcolepsy type 1 or type 2.

Repertoires were generated with immunoSEQ multiplex PCR, while TCRdb's copy carries only in-frame clones and drops some. The table has about 34,000 clones, roughly 80% seen once. Germline V CDR1 and CDR2: MNHNS, SASEGT. With 1 base removed from V and 9 bases from J, the gap between germline ends came to 13 bases. The CDR3 spans 14 residues. The TCR originated in a human donor with narcolepsy. This chain joins TRBV6-1 and TRBJ2-1; no clear D gene. The specimen sequenced was CD45RA- memory CD4+ T cells from PBMCs. Written as DNA, the CDR3 is TGTGCCAGCAGTGAAGGTGGCCATTCCAGTGAGCAGTTCTTC. The encoded protein is CASSEGGHSSEQFF.